This T cell receptor beta chain comes out of a study of cytomegalovirus exposure and HLA in healthy donors listed by TCRdb under 2017. Describing the broader study: According to a later analysis, one platform produced both the 100 to 150 validation repertoires and the 700 or so repertoires of the first cohort. The study was designed to test whether signatures of past pathogen exposure could be identified by cataloging public T cell receptors. A separate validation cohort of roughly 110 different subjects was used in addition to the roughly 700-subject first cohort. To predict cytomegalovirus infection status, the study combined high-throughput TCR immunosequencing, statistical association of individual TCRs with disease status, and machine learning.

Library preparation used the immunoSEQ multiplex PCR assay. The authors' analysis ran thus. A statistical classification framework was built to diagnose cytomegalovirus status from the catalog of TCR beta chain sequences. Imported from immuneACCESS, the table was reduced by TCRdb to in-frame sequences with V and J called. These copies leave out some clones; in studies compared against another copy, an unresolved V gene accounts for under half, and the cause of the remainder is not known. V and J calls and clone size are as listed in that table; D and trimming were resolved from the DNA. For this sample there are fewer than 200,000 clones; 65% to 85% appear just once. About 2.8% of the sample comes from the top ten. Beyond this particular receptor, the publication reports: It was suggested by the authors that the approach could potentially be generalized to other disease states and immunological phenotypes. While some public TCRs were present in many individuals, most TCR sequences turned up only very rarely across donors. Cytomegalovirus status was reported to be diagnosed by the classifier with high specificity and sensitivity in both the original and validation cohorts. All 120 repertoires were used to score co-occurrence in the validation cohort in a later analysis, because that analysis had no HLA typing for the cohort. In the study, approximately 160 TCR beta chains were listed as associated with cytomegalovirus. A few of the identified cytomegalovirus-associated TCR beta chains were confirmed in vitro to be specific for cytomegalovirus antigens. A later analysis found that TCRs clustered in the first cohort also tended to co-occur in the 95 to 150 validation repertoires, with approximately 93% of cluster scores above 0.

Turning to this clone: Its cognate antigen has yet to be identified. No clone much larger than this one lies a single base away; base qualities are absent.

The donors belonged to the validation cohort of over a hundred subjects, which was separate from the approximately 700-subject first cohort. The sequenced sample was PBMCs. This clonotype was obtained from a woman under 30 in good health and CMV-seropositive.

This receptor carries the CDR3 CASSPHTGGLGGEQYF. The sequenced DNA: TGTGCCAGCAGCCCTCATACAGGGGGCCTCGGGGGCGAGCAGTACTTC. This receptor chain uses TRBV7-3 and TRBJ2-7; 9 junctional bases match TRBD1. From cysteine to phenylalanine, the CDR3 is 16 amino acids long. CDR3 DNA only is kept here, 48 bases in frame from base 1. Taken from the germline V gene, the CDR1 and CDR2 loops are SGHTA and FQGTGA. Trimming takes 5 bases off V and 6 bases off J; junction bases not matched to a gene: 14.